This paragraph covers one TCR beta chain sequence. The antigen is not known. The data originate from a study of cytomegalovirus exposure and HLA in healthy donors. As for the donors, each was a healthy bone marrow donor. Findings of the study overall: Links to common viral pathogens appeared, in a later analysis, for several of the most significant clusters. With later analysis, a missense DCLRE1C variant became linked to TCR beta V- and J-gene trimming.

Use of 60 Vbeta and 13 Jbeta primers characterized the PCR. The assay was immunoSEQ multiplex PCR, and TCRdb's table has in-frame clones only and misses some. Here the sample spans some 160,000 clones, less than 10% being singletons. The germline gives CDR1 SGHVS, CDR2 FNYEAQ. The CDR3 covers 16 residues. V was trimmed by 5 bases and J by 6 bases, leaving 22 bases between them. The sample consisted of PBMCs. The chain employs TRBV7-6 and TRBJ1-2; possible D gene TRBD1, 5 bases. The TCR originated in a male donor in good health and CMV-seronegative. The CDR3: CASSPATAGAINGYTF. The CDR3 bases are TGTGCCAGCAGCCCCGCGACTGCTGGGGCCATTAATGGCTACACCTTC.